One sample yielded the 9 T cell receptor beta chains listed below, sequenced in a study of blood T cell repertoires in COVID-19. The method was immunoSEQ multiplex PCR; TCRdb's version includes in-frame clones alone and lacks a portion of them. Of about 86,000 clones listed, roughly 84% are singletons. Sequencing used peripheral blood. These receptor sequences come from a woman older than 75 with active or convalescent COVID-19.

The V gene is TRBV2, the J gene TRBJ1-2, with TRBD1 matching over 10 bases. Unmatched junction bases numbered 6, after V lost 7 bases and J lost 10 bases. CDR1 and CDR2 (germline): SNHLY, FYNNEI. The CDR3 totals 12 residues. The CDR3 here is CASTPTGGYYTF. The CDR3, as DNA: TGTGCCAGCACCCCGACAGGGGGCTACTACACCTTC. The full variable domain, rest sourced from reference TRBV2 and TRBJ1-2, is EPEVTQTPSHQVTQMGQEVILRCVPISNHLYFYWYRQILGQKVEFLVSFYNNEISEKSEIFDDQFSVERPDGSNFTLKIRSTKLEDSAMYFCASTPTGGYYTFGSGTRLTVV.

The chain uses TRBV27 and TRBJ1-2, with TRBD1 as a possible D gene (6 bases). CDR1 MNHEY and CDR2 SMNVEV come from the germline V gene (reference sequence). V lost 6 bases and J 4 bases, leaving 15 bases between the germline ends. This CDR3 comprises 14 residues. CDR3 loop: CASRMTGPGYGYTF. The DNA of the CDR3 is TGTGCCAGCAGGATGACAGGCCCCGGCTATGGCTACACCTTC.

The rearrangement joins TRBV29-1 to TRBJ2-2; 10 bases fit TRBD2. Germline lookup yields CDR1 SQVTM and CDR2 ANQGSEA. The CDR3 length is 16 residues. V shed 1 base and J 5 bases; nucleotides not matched to a gene: 7. The CDR3 region is CSVEGGAGGRTGELFF. The CDR3 DNA sequence: TGCAGCGTTGAAGGAGGAGCGGGGGGGCGAACCGGGGAGCTGTTTTTT.

The rearrangement uses TRBV10-3 and TRBJ2-7, with D tentatively TRBD1 (6 bases). Trimming left V 2 bases short and J 3 bases short, with 14 bases between. The germline V gene has CDR1 ENHRY and CDR2 SYGVKD. This CDR3 has 15 residues. As DNA, the CDR3 is TGTGCCATCAGTGAGGGGGGCAGGGGAGACTACGAGCAGTACTTC. It yields the protein CAISEGGRGDYEQYF.

This chain joins TRBV5-5 and TRBJ2-3; 7 bases match TRBD1. This CDR3 has 15 amino acids. Germline trimming cut 0 bases from V and 3 bases from J; bases unmatched to any gene: 4. Germline V lookup: CDR1 SGHKS, CDR2 YYEKEE (reference sequence). CDR3 in amino acids: CASSLDRGVTDTQYF. The DNA for the CDR3 is TGTGCCAGCAGCTTGGACAGGGGTGTGACAGATACGCAGTATTTT.

This chain links TRBV4-3 with TRBJ1-4; D gene ambiguous. Trimming took off 0 bases at V and 7 bases at J, with 12 bases between the two ends. This CDR3 comprises 15 residues. Germline V gene lookup returns CDR1 LGHNA and CDR2 YSLEER. The CDR3 DNA is TGCGCCAGCAGCCAAGACAATTCAGGTGGTGAAAAACTGTTTTTT. Translation gives CASSQDNSGGEKLFF.

V and J are TRBV5-6 and TRBJ1-4; 7 bases match TRBD1. The CDR3 loop spans 17 amino acids. Germline loops: CDR1 SGHDT, CDR2 YYEEEE. Unmatched junction bases numbered 13, after V lost 4 bases and J lost 4 bases. CDR3: CASSRNRGVGDNEKLFF. In DNA form, the CDR3 reads TGTGCCAGCAGCCGAAACAGGGGTGTGGGGGATAATGAAAAACTGTTTTTT.

This clone was observed a few times. This chain links TRBV15 with TRBJ1-1, with D unclear. The CDR3 has 14 amino acids. V gave up 0 bases and J gave up 5 bases, with 10 bases separating them. Germline V lookup: CDR1 LNHNV, CDR2 YYDKDF (reference sequence). CDR3 DNA sequence: TGTGCCACCAGCAGAGATCTGACGGGGACTGAAGCTTTCTTT. Its protein is CATSRDLTGTEAFF.

The chain uses TRBV5-1 and TRBJ1-3; TRBD1 might be the D (5 bases). CDR1 and CDR2 (germline): SGHRS, YFSETQ. There are 14 residues in the CDR3. Trimming took 4 bases from V and 1 from J, leaving 9 bases between them. In DNA, the CDR3 is TGCGCCAGCAGCGGGGGGGATTCTGGAAACACCATATATTTT. Its protein product is CASSGGDSGNTIYF.